The T cell receptor beta chain under discussion was sequenced for a study (dated by TCRdb to 2015 to 2017). Context from the whole study: Whether tumor-infiltrating Tregs in breast cancer are recruited from blood Tregs or converted in situ from other CD4+ T cell subsets was tested. General findings and caveats noted by the study authors: Rather than covering whole repertoires, validation in the larger cohort was restricted to a single TCR beta V-J rearrangement. The greatest overlap of tumor-infiltrating Treg TCR alpha and beta sequences was observed with tumor naive CD4+ T cells, followed by blood naive CD4+ T cells. Tumor memory CD4+ T cell TCR gene usage was found to cluster with blood and lymph node memory CD4+ cells and with lymph node naive CD4+ cells.

Including cysteine and phenylalanine, the CDR3 has 15 amino acids. Of the read, only the CDR3 DNA is kept; its 45 bases are in frame from base 1. The germline V gene encodes CDR1 SEHNR and CDR2 FQNEAQ (reference sequence). V loses 4 bases, J loses 5 bases, and the germline ends lie 17 bases apart. Memory CD4+ T cells were isolated as CD4+CD45RO+CD25- cells. Tregs, naive and memory CD4+ T cells from tumor, blood and ipsilateral draining lymph nodes of 4 or 5 breast cancer patients underwent full-length TCR alpha and beta sequencing. Tumor tissue, along with lymph nodes from ipsilateral axillary dissection, was perfused with PBS, minced, and then digested using collagenase I and hyaluronidase. A purity exceeding 90% was confirmed by FACS for the sorted cell populations. Points on this clonotype: Its antigen is not yet known. The record has no base qualities; no much larger clone is one base away.

Full-length TCR variable regions were amplified by 5' RACE PCR with constant-region reverse primers, and semi-nested PCR with Nested Universal Primer A was subsequently performed. The ReliaPrep RNA Cell Miniprep System was used to extract total RNA, which was then reverse transcribed into 5'RACE-ready cDNA with the SMARTer RACE 5'/3' Kit. Full-length TCR alpha and beta libraries were barcoded with multiplex adaptors and sequenced on an Illumina MiSeq. In the source study's methods: For each of nine subset-tissue groups, sequencing data from the five patients were combined, and the groups were compared by unsupervised clustering of TCR gene usage. The Morisita-Horn index was used to calculate repertoire similarity, with shared sequences weighted by how much each contributed to each repertoire. In-frame beta chains were kept once TCRdb had trimmed the public reads at Q25 with fastp and called clones with MiXCR. Rows are unified per CDR3 protein, each entry keeping the most common DNA and genes. The authors' filters were not applied to this entry. The sample records several thousand distinct CDR3 sequences, roughly 60% of which are singletons. Jointly, the top ten make up 6.2% of the sample.

This sequence originates from a female donor with breast cancer. The sample consisted of tumor-infiltrating memory CD4+ T cells sorted from the breast tumor. This specimen's cell subset or site label, per the study, means: memory CD4+ T cells, CD4+CD45RO+CD25-. The chain is assembled from TRBV7-9 and TRBJ2-5; the D gene is not confidently resolved. The sequenced DNA is TGTGCCAGCAGCTCCCTAACCCGGTCCCGTGAGACCCAGTACTTC. The translation is CASSSLTRSRETQYF. Joined to the reference TRBV7-9 and TRBJ2-5 proteins, this CDR3 gives the full variable domain: DTGVSQNPRHKITKRGQNVTFRCDPISEHNRLYWYRQTLGQGPEFLTYFQNEAQLEKSRLLSDRFSAERPKGSFSTLEIQRTEQGDSAMYLCASSSLTRSRETQYFGPGTRLLVL.